This T cell receptor beta chain was retrieved from a study of identifying expanded T cells in peripheral blood. Broader study findings: Across healthy donors, higher total template counts meant significantly greater approximately two-week count variance.

No infections or other immune events were documented during collection. A remark on this clone: What it binds is not known.

TCRdb's table, derived via immunoSEQ multiplex PCR, lists solely in-frame clones and lacks some. The data show under 100,000 clones, with 80% to 90% seen just once and around 7% held by the top ten. V dropped 1 base and J dropped 1 base, with 23 bases sitting between them. The CDR3 runs to 20 residues. Germline lookup yields CDR1 SGHTA and CDR2 FQGTGA. The rearrangement links TRBV7-3 to TRBJ2-1; a possible D gene is TRBD1 (6 bases). The source material was blood. The receptor comes from a person between 18 and 70 years old in good health. CDR3 residues: CASSLRERSPGQTSYNEQFF. The CDR3 nucleotides read TGTGCCAGCAGCTTAAGGGAAAGAAGTCCGGGACAAACATCCTACAATGAGCAGTTCTTC.